This T cell receptor (beta chain) was sequenced during a study of response to subunit inactivated influenza vaccine. MiXCR, run by TCRdb on the RT-PCR reads, gives a single entry per CDR3 protein. The profile shows some 640,000 distinct CDR3 sequences, approximately 15% of them singletons. Findings and limits, study-wide: Authors suggested each seasonal flu vaccination may recruit only limited numbers of new T cells.

In this sample, this clonotype turned up a few times. The antigen is not known. The V end lost 1 base, the J end lost 3 bases, and 10 bases lay between the germline ends. Germline V gene lookup returns CDR1 DFQATT and CDR2 SNEGSKA (reference sequence). This CDR3 has 13 residues. The V gene is TRBV20-1, the J gene TRBJ2-7; tentatively, D is TRBD2 (6 bases). This TCR was recovered from a man in his forties or fifties who received an inactivated influenza vaccine. The sequencing here drew on PBMCs from blood, taken roughly 15 days before vaccination. CDR3: CSARVPSDYEQYF. Here the CDR3 DNA reads TGCAGTGCTAGAGTTCCTAGCGACTACGAGCAGTACTTC.